A single sample gave rise to the 17 T cell receptor beta chains below, sequenced in a study of T-cell memory formation after mild COVID-19. MiXCR was run by TCRdb on the 5' RACE reads, yielding one entry per CDR3 protein. Of about 130,000 distinct CDR3 sequences in the sample, approximately 15% were seen once. Sequencing was done on a sample of PBMCs or a T cell subset sorted from them (not recorded which). Receptor source: an adult woman who had mild COVID-19 (a few samples of this study predate the infection). Cell type and time point are not known.

Only a few counts were recorded for this clonotype. The chain joins TRBV6-6 to TRBJ1-1; 7 bases line up with TRBD1. Germline V gene lookup returns CDR1 MNHNY and CDR2 SVGAGI (reference sequence). This CDR3 is 13 amino acids long. The ends lost 5 bases at V and 8 bases at J; junction bases unmatched: 8. Here the CDR3 DNA reads TGTGCCAGCAGTGAGGGGGCAATTGGAGAAGCTTTCTTT. The encoded protein is CASSEGAIGEAFF.

The J gene is TRBJ1-2, the V gene TRBV27, with TRBD1 identical over 7 bases. There are 13 residues in the CDR3. The germline CDR1 and CDR2 sequences are MNHEY and SMNVEV (reference sequence). The V and J ends lost 3 bases and 6 bases, in that order; junction bases with no gene match: 4. The CDR3 spells CASSFLDRDGYTF. As DNA, the CDR3 is TGTGCCAGCAGTTTCCTCGACAGGGATGGCTACACCTTC.

The chain joins TRBV7-2 to TRBJ2-7; TRBD1 matches 8 bases. Germline CDR1 reads SGHTA; CDR2 reads FQGNSA. There are 14 residues in the CDR3. V trimming: 5 bases; J trimming: 6 bases; junction bases outside the gene matches: 9. The CDR3 sequence is CASSPGTGRVEQYF. Here the CDR3 DNA reads TGTGCCAGCAGCCCCGGGACAGGTCGCGTCGAGCAGTACTTC.

The chain joins TRBV19 to TRBJ2-7, with D tentatively TRBD2 (5 bases). Looked up from germline, CDR1 is LNHDA and CDR2 is SQIVND (reference sequence). The V end was cut by 5 bases, the J end by 7 bases, with 21 bases between. This CDR3 is built from 15 residues. CDR3 residues: CASSVGSGAPREQYF. The CDR3 nucleotides are TGTGCCAGTAGTGTAGGGAGCGGAGCCCCCCGGGAGCAGTACTTC.

The chain recombines TRBV5-1 with TRBJ1-1, with D maybe TRBD1 (6 bases). The CDR3 has 15 amino acids. CDR1 is SGHRS and CDR2 is YFSETQ in the germline V gene. V was pared by 0 bases and J by 5 bases, with 14 bases between. CDR3 sequence (DNA): TGCGCCAGCAGCTTGGGGACAGCTTTAAGTACTGAAGCTTTCTTT. Amino acids: CASSLGTALSTEAFF.

This clonotype was seen more than once but under ten times. This chain connects TRBV9 to TRBJ2-3; weak D call: TRBD2 (6 bases). Deletions cut 0 bases from V and 1 base from J, with 9 bases between. This CDR3 is built from 15 residues. Per germline, CDR1 SGDLS and CDR2 YYNGEE. The CDR3 is CASSVASGGTDTQYF. The CDR3 DNA follows: TGTGCCAGCAGCGTAGCTTCGGGGGGCACAGATACGCAGTATTTT.

This clonotype has a count of ten or more. J is TRBJ2-3 and V is TRBV5-1; D may be TRBD2 (5 bases). This CDR3 has 14 amino acids. The V gene's germline CDR1 is SGHRS and CDR2 YFSETQ. Trimming stripped 0 bases from V and 2 bases from J, with 7 bases between. CDR3 in DNA: TGCGCCAGCAGCTTGGCCGGGGACACAGATACGCAGTATTTT. As protein: CASSLAGDTDTQYF.

J is TRBJ1-5 and V is TRBV10-3, with D unclear. Germline V gene lookup returns CDR1 ENHRY and CDR2 SYGVKD. Trimming removed 6 bases at V and 6 bases at J, with 9 bases between. There are 12 residues in the CDR3. The CDR3 protein is CAIRREGQPQHF. The CDR3 region has the DNA TGTGCCATCAGGCGGGAAGGTCAGCCCCAGCATTTT.

Notes on this clonotype: The junction and the germline gene differ at one end; a read error may be behind it. The chain has TRBV5-1 and TRBJ1-2; D is unclear. This CDR3 has 14 amino acids. Germline V gives CDR1 SGHRS, CDR2 YFSETQ. In nucleotides, the CDR3 is TGCGCCAGCAGCTTGGACGGGGTCGAGTATGACTACACCTTC. Translation: CASSLDGVEYDYTF.

This clonotype showed up just a few times. The chain employs TRBV12-3 or TRBV12-4 and TRBJ2-1; D possibly corresponds to TRBD2 (5 bases). This CDR3 has 13 residues. V dropped 5 bases and J dropped 9 bases, with 14 bases sitting between them. This chain's CDR3 is CASSKSSAGEQFF. The CDR3 coding sequence is TGTGCCAGCAGTAAATCCAGTGCGGGTGAGCAGTTCTTC.

CDR3 nucleotide sequence: TGTGCCAGCAGTTTCGAGGGCAGCAATCAGCCCCAGCATTTT. Protein: CASSFEGSNQPQHF. The chain carries TRBV12-3 or TRBV12-4 and TRBJ1-5; D gene unclear. With 3 bases removed from V and 1 base from J, the gap between germline ends came to 7 bases. The CDR3 contains 14 residues.

In this sample, this clonotype turned up a few times. The chain carries TRBV9 and TRBJ2-5; D remains ambiguous. Germline loops: CDR1 SGDLS, CDR2 YYNGEE. CDR3 length: 14 residues. V lost 2 bases and J 2 bases, leaving 10 bases between the germline ends. For the CDR3, the DNA is TGTGCCAGCAGCGTTCAGGACGGGCAAGAGACCCAGTACTTC. Translating gives CASSVQDGQETQYF.

About this clonotype itself: An end of the junction differs from the germline gene, which may be a read error. The chain employs TRBV7-6 and TRBJ2-5; D is uncertain. Per germline, CDR1 SGHVS and CDR2 FNYEAQ. CDR3 size: 10 residues. CDR3 residues: CASSQETKYF. The CDR3 DNA reads TGTGCCAGCAGCCAAGAGACCAAGTACTTC.

The chain recombines TRBV4-1 with TRBJ2-3; no clear D gene. CDR1 is MGHRA, CDR2 YSYEKL, per germline. This CDR3 spans 13 amino acids. Between the trimmed V and J ends, which lost 3 bases and 9 bases, there was a span of 13 bases. CDR3 loop: CASSHPRESTQYF. In DNA form, the CDR3 reads TGCGCCAGCAGCCACCCGAGAGAGTCGACGCAGTATTTT.

This clonotype is medium-sized by share. This rearrangement joins TRBV19 to TRBJ2-3, with a possible D match to TRBD2 (5 bases). Trimming cost V 9 bases and J 2 bases, with 21 bases left between them. This CDR3 comprises 16 residues. Germline values: CDR1 LNHDA, CDR2 SQIVND (reference sequence). The CDR3 DNA is TGTGCCAGCAGTTCGTTGAGGGAGTACCCCACAGATACGCAGTATTTT. It specifies CASSSLREYPTDTQYF.

The chain carries TRBV7-9 and TRBJ1-2; D call uncertain. The CDR3 consists of 15 residues. Germline CDR1 is SEHNR and CDR2 is FQNEAQ (reference sequence). The V gene lost 2 bases and the J gene lost 7 bases, with 17 bases spanning the gap. CDR3 residues: CASSLQARQEGGYTF. As DNA, the CDR3 is TGTGCCAGCAGCTTACAGGCAAGGCAGGAGGGTGGCTACACCTTC.

V and J are TRBV11-2 and TRBJ2-3; TRBD2 matches at 11 bases. The CDR3 is made up of 16 amino acids. CDR1 is SGHAT, CDR2 FQNNGV, per germline. V was pared by 5 bases and J by 3 bases, with 7 bases of the junction left unmatched. CDR3 coding DNA: TGTGCCAGCAGCCTCGGACTAGCGGGCTATACAGATACGCAGTATTTT. This gives the protein CASSLGLAGYTDTQYF.